Given below is one T cell receptor (beta chain) in context. One end of the junction is discordant with germline, which a read error may explain. Produced via immunoSEQ multiplex PCR; TCRdb's table is partial and in-frame only. The sample yields more than 2,000,000 clones, 90% to 95% seen once. This entry comes from a study of shared clonotypes between healthy human individuals. The receptor comes from a man younger than 35 in good health. Some clones in this sample may be carry-over from other donors' samples. Sequencing input: naive CD4+ T cells from PBMCs. Subset in this sample: CD45RA+ positively selected.

The CDR3 sequence is CASSQEVLTPLVF. Written as DNA, the CDR3 is TGCGCCAGCAGCCAAGAAGTTCTAACCCCGCTGGTGTTT. V and J are TRBV4-3 and TRBJ1-3; D is ambiguous. Per germline, CDR1 LGHNA and CDR2 YSLEER. The CDR3 runs to 13 residues.